The sequence of this TCR beta chain was determined in a study of graft-versus-host responses after intestinal transplantation. Study-level background: Grafts were multivisceral, liver-intestinal, or isolated intestinal.

This clone was counted a single time. Its antigen is not identified. TCRdb keeps only in-frame clones here, not all; method: immunoSEQ multiplex PCR. The table has 150,000 or so clones, approximately 91% seen once; the top ten hold approximately 0.2%. CDR1 and CDR2 (germline): MNHNS, SASEGT. The CDR3 loop spans 15 amino acids. Trimming stripped 5 bases from V and 1 base from J, with 11 bases between. Specimen: unstimulated CD4+ T cells sorted from spleen or lymph node cells, collected before intestinal transplant. The chain joins TRBV6-1 to TRBJ2-2; D is unclear. This receptor was identified in a human donor who received an intestinal transplant. The CDR3 sequence: CASSWSNENTGELFF. In DNA form, the CDR3 reads TGTGCCAGCAGTTGGAGTAACGAGAACACCGGGGAGCTGTTTTTT.